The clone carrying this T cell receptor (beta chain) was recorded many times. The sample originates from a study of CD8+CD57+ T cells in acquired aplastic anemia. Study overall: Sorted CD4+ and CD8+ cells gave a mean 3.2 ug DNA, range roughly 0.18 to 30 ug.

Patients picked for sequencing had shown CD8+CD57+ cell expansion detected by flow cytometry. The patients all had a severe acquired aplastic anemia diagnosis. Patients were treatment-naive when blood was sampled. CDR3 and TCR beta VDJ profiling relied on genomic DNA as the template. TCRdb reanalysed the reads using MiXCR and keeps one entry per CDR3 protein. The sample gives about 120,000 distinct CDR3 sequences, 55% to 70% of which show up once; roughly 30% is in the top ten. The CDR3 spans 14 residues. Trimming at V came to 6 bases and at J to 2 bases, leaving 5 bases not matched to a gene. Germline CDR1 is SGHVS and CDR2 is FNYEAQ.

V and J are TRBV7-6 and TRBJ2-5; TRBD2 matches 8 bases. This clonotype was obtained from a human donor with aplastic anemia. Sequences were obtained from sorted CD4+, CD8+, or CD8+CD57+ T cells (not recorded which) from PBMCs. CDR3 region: CASRTTSGQETQYF. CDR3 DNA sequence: TGTGCCAGCAGGACCACTAGCGGACAAGAGACCCAGTACTTC.